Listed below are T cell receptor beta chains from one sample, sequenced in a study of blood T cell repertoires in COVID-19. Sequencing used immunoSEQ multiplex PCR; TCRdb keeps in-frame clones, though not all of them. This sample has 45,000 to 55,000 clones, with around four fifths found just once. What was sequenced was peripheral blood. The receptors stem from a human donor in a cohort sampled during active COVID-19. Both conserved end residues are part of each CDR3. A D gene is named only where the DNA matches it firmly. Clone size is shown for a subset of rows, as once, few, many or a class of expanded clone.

CDR3 protein: CASSGGPYGYTF
CDR3 DNA: TGTGCCAGCAGCGGCGGGCCGTATGGCTACACCTTC
V gene: TRBV5-6
clone size: few
J gene: TRBJ1-2
D gene: .

CDR3 protein: CASSLTGQAFSYEQYF
CDR3 DNA: TGCGCCAGCAGCTTGACGGGACAGGCCTTCTCCTACGAGCAGTACTTC
V gene: TRBV5-1
clone size: .
J gene: TRBJ2-7
D gene: TRBD1

CDR3 protein: CASSLAILNTEAFF
CDR3 DNA: TGTGCCAGCAGCTTAGCTATTTTGAACACTGAAGCTTTCTTT
V gene: TRBV7-9
clone size: once
J gene: TRBJ1-1
D gene: .

CDR3 protein: CASSLSAGTSYEQYF
CDR3 DNA: TGTGCCAGCAGCTTATCAGCGGGGACTTCCTACGAGCAGTACTTC
V gene: TRBV7-6
clone size: .
J gene: TRBJ2-7
D gene: TRBD2

CDR3 protein: CASSLWTGTDYGYTF
CDR3 DNA: TGCGCCAGCAGCCTATGGACAGGGACGGACTATGGCTACACCTTC
V gene: TRBV5-1
clone size: few
J gene: TRBJ1-2
D gene: TRBD1

CDR3 protein: CASSLGRGDNQPQHF
CDR3 DNA: TGTGCCAGCAGCCTTGGGAGGGGGGACAATCAGCCCCAGCATTTT
V gene: TRBV5-6
clone size: .
J gene: TRBJ1-5
D gene: .

CDR3 protein: CASSPSQATNEKLFF
CDR3 DNA: TGTGCCAGCTCACCCTCACAAGCAACTAATGAAAAACTGTTTTTT
V gene: TRBV18
clone size: .
J gene: TRBJ1-4
D gene: .

CDR3 protein: CASSLRAGYGYTF
CDR3 DNA: TGTGCCAGCAGCCTAAGGGCAGGGTATGGCTACACCTTC
V gene: TRBV5-4
clone size: .
J gene: TRBJ1-2
D gene: .

CDR3 protein: CASSQPSRELFF
CDR3 DNA: TGTGCCAGCAGCCAACCCTCCCGGGAGCTGTTTTTT
V gene: TRBV14
clone size: .
J gene: TRBJ2-2
D gene: .

CDR3 protein: CASSQGPGAGQGGDTQYF
CDR3 DNA: TGCGCCAGCAGCCAAGGGCCCGGGGCGGGACAGGGTGGAGATACGCAGTATTTT
V gene: TRBV4-1
clone size: .
J gene: TRBJ2-3
D gene: TRBD1

CDR3 protein: CASSSIATGRKTNEQFF
CDR3 DNA: TGTGCCAGCAGCTCAATCGCGACAGGACGAAAAACCAATGAGCAGTTCTTC
V gene: TRBV5-8
clone size: few
J gene: TRBJ2-1
D gene: .

CDR3 protein: CASSSTGLAGVEQFF
CDR3 DNA: TGTGCCAGCAGCTCCACGGGACTAGCGGGGGTTGAGCAGTTCTTC
V gene: TRBV9
clone size: .
J gene: TRBJ2-1
D gene: TRBD2

CDR3 protein: CASSKTGGGTEAFF
CDR3 DNA: TGTGCCAGCAGCAAAACAGGGGGCGGCACTGAAGCTTTCTTT
V gene: TRBV5-6
clone size: .
J gene: TRBJ1-1
D gene: TRBD1

CDR3 protein: CASSTLAGGPGEQFF
CDR3 DNA: TGCGCCAGCAGCACGCTAGCGGGGGGGCCCGGTGAGCAGTTCTTC
V gene: TRBV5-1
clone size: .
J gene: TRBJ2-1
D gene: TRBD2

CDR3 protein: CASRRTPTLNQPQHF
CDR3 DNA: TGTGCCAGCAGACGGACACCGACTCTCAATCAGCCCCAGCATTTT
V gene: TRBV6-5
clone size: few
J gene: TRBJ1-5
D gene: .

CDR3 protein: CARANTEAFF
CDR3 DNA: TGCGCCAGGGCCAACACTGAAGCTTTCTTT
V gene: TRBV10-1
clone size: .
J gene: TRBJ1-1
D gene: .

CDR3 protein: CAWSAQGDGSPLHF
CDR3 DNA: TGTGCCTGGAGTGCACAGGGGGACGGATCACCCCTCCACTTT
V gene: TRBV30
clone size: .
J gene: TRBJ1-6
D gene: TRBD1

CDR3 protein: CASSPGTDNEAFF
CDR3 DNA: TGTGCCAGCAGCCCCGGGACAGATAATGAAGCTTTCTTT
V gene: TRBV5-6
clone size: .
J gene: TRBJ1-1
D gene: TRBD1

CDR3 protein: CASSPPGVGTGEQYF
CDR3 DNA: TGTGCCAGCTCACCACCAGGTGTCGGGACAGGGGAGCAGTACTTC
V gene: TRBV18
clone size: .
J gene: TRBJ2-7
D gene: TRBD1

CDR3 protein: CASSLLQLDTEAFF
CDR3 DNA: TGTGCCAGCAGCTTGTTACAGTTGGACACTGAAGCTTTCTTT
V gene: TRBV5-4
clone size: .
J gene: TRBJ1-1
D gene: .

CDR3 protein: CATRGSNQPQHF
CDR3 DNA: TGTGCCACCAGGGGGAGCAATCAGCCCCAGCATTTT
V gene: TRBV19
clone size: .
J gene: TRBJ1-5
D gene: TRBD1

CDR3 protein: CASSLGQGTYEQYF
CDR3 DNA: TGTGCTAGCAGCTTAGGACAGGGCACCTACGAGCAGTACTTC
V gene: TRBV7-7
clone size: .
J gene: TRBJ2-7
D gene: TRBD1

CDR3 protein: CASSSLAEAGELFF
CDR3 DNA: TGCGCCAGCAGTTCACTAGCAGAAGCCGGGGAGCTGTTTTTT
V gene: TRBV5-1
clone size: .
J gene: TRBJ2-2
D gene: .

CDR3 protein: CASSGGLGPGVTQYF
CDR3 DNA: TGCGCCAGCAGCGGAGGACTGGGTCCGGGAGTTACGCAGTATTTT
V gene: TRBV5-1
clone size: few
J gene: TRBJ2-3
D gene: .

CDR3 protein: CASSSGYGQPQHF
CDR3 DNA: TGTGCCAGCAGCTCGGGGTATGGTCAGCCCCAGCATTTT
V gene: TRBV11-2
clone size: few
J gene: TRBJ1-5
D gene: .

CDR3 protein: CASSYSKGAMETQYF
CDR3 DNA: TGTGCCAGCAGTTACTCGAAGGGGGCTATGGAGACCCAGTACTTC
V gene: TRBV6-5
clone size: .
J gene: TRBJ2-5
D gene: TRBD1

CDR3 protein: CSVEDRGGTDTQYF
CDR3 DNA: TGCAGCGTTGAGGACAGGGGTGGTACAGATACGCAGTATTTT
V gene: TRBV29-1
clone size: .
J gene: TRBJ2-3
D gene: TRBD1

CDR3 protein: CASSYLAGASTDTQYF
CDR3 DNA: TGTGCCAGCAGTTACTTAGCGGGGGCCAGCACAGATACGCAGTATTTT
V gene: TRBV6-6
clone size: .
J gene: TRBJ2-3
D gene: TRBD2

CDR3 protein: CASSLKLARSSYNEQFF
CDR3 DNA: TGTGCCAGCAGCTTAAAGCTAGCGCGCAGCTCCTACAATGAGCAGTTCTTC
V gene: TRBV7-8
clone size: .
J gene: TRBJ2-1
D gene: .

CDR3 protein: CATSDPVRGSPQYF
CDR3 DNA: TGTGCCACCAGTGACCCCGTCCGCGGGTCTCCGCAGTATTTT
V gene: TRBV24-1
clone size: .
J gene: TRBJ2-3
D gene: .

CDR3 protein: CASSYLGGTAKNIQYF
CDR3 DNA: TGTGCCAGCAGTTACTTGGGGGGGACGGCCAAAAACATTCAGTACTTC
V gene: TRBV27
clone size: .
J gene: TRBJ2-4
D gene: TRBD2

CDR3 protein: CASSLGLAGASSYNEQFF
CDR3 DNA: TGTGCCAGCAGCCTCGGACTAGCGGGGGCAAGCTCCTACAATGAGCAGTTCTTC
V gene: TRBV9
clone size: .
J gene: TRBJ2-1
D gene: TRBD2

CDR3 protein: CSAGVGETQYF
CDR3 DNA: TGCAGTGCCGGGGTCGGCGAGACCCAGTACTTC
V gene: TRBV20-1
clone size: .
J gene: TRBJ2-5
D gene: .

CDR3 protein: CASSPTAPHGAFF
CDR3 DNA: TGTGCCAGCTCACCAACCGCACCCCACGGAGCTTTCTTT
V gene: TRBV18
clone size: few
J gene: TRBJ1-1
D gene: .

CDR3 protein: CASSLSGTGGYNEQFF
CDR3 DNA: TGTGCCAGCAGCTTGTCCGGGACAGGGGGGTACAATGAGCAGTTCTTC
V gene: TRBV7-8
clone size: once
J gene: TRBJ2-1
D gene: TRBD1

CDR3 protein: CAWWTGYTEAFF
CDR3 DNA: TGTGCCTGGTGGACGGGATACACTGAAGCTTTCTTT
V gene: TRBV30
clone size: .
J gene: TRBJ1-1
D gene: .

CDR3 protein: CASSLTGTNIDTQYF
CDR3 DNA: TGCGCCAGCAGCCTGACCGGGACTAACATTGATACGCAGTATTTT
V gene: TRBV5-1
clone size: once
J gene: TRBJ2-3
D gene: TRBD2

CDR3 protein: CASSESFGTSGGAYEQYF
CDR3 DNA: TGTGCCAGCAGTGAATCTTTTGGGACTAGCGGGGGAGCCTACGAGCAGTACTTC
V gene: TRBV2
clone size: many
J gene: TRBJ2-7
D gene: TRBD2

CDR3 protein: CASSLVSGTDTQYF
CDR3 DNA: TGTGCCAGCAGCTTAGTCTCCGGGACAGACACGCAGTATTTT
V gene: TRBV7-2
clone size: .
J gene: TRBJ2-3
D gene: TRBD1

CDR3 protein: CATSDRWTGANQPQHF
CDR3 DNA: TGTGCCACCAGTGACCGATGGACAGGAGCCAATCAGCCCCAGCATTTT
V gene: TRBV24-1
clone size: medium-sized
J gene: TRBJ1-5
D gene: TRBD1

CDR3 protein: CASSGGQVQPQHF
CDR3 DNA: TGTGCCAGCAGTGGCGGACAGGTTCAGCCCCAGCATTTT
V gene: TRBV2
clone size: .
J gene: TRBJ1-5
D gene: TRBD1

CDR3 protein: CASSRTSSGGPWEQFF
CDR3 DNA: TGTGCCAGCTCTCGGACCTCTAGCGGGGGGCCATGGGAGCAGTTCTTC
V gene: TRBV11-2
clone size: .
J gene: TRBJ2-1
D gene: TRBD2